This is a list of T cell receptor beta chains from one sample in a study of CD8 T cells in ankylosing spondylitis. TCRdb independently ran MiXCR on the 5' RACE reads; one entry per CDR3 protein. The table includes hundreds of thousands of distinct CDR3 sequences, about 10% detected once. The sample taken for sequencing was blood, either unsorted or a sorted T cell fraction (not recorded which). These receptors were obtained from a male donor with ankylosing spondylitis or in good health (not recorded which). Both conserved end residues are part of each CDR3. A D gene is named only where the DNA matches it firmly. Some rows have no size entry. The others give once, few or many, or a class for an expanded clone.

D gene: TRBD1
J gene: TRBJ1-1
V gene: TRBV18
clone size: few
CDR3 protein: CASSPPGQGGKATEAFF
CDR3 DNA: TGTGCCAGCTCACCACCAGGACAGGGCGGAAAGGCCACTGAAGCTTTCTTT

D gene: NA
J gene: TRBJ2-6
V gene: TRBV24-1
clone size: few
CDR3 protein: CATSGMNSGANVLTF
CDR3 DNA: TGTGCCACCAGTGGGATGAACTCTGGGGCCAACGTCCTGACTTTC

D gene: TRBD1
J gene: TRBJ1-2
V gene: TRBV12-3/TRBV12-4
clone size: many
CDR3 protein: CASSFLQGGAYGYTF
CDR3 DNA: TGTGCCAGCAGTTTCCTACAGGGGGGAGCCTATGGCTACACCTTC

D gene: TRBD2
J gene: TRBJ2-5
V gene: TRBV7-2
clone size: many
CDR3 protein: CASSLRGEETQYF
CDR3 DNA: TGTGCCAGCAGCTTACGGGGGGAAGAGACCCAGTACTTC

D gene: NA
J gene: TRBJ2-2
V gene: TRBV6-1
clone size: NA
CDR3 protein: CASTSDGTNTGELFF
CDR3 DNA: TGTGCCAGCACCTCGGACGGAACGAACACCGGGGAGCTGTTTTTT

D gene: TRBD2
J gene: TRBJ2-1
V gene: TRBV5-1
clone size: many
CDR3 protein: CASSSSAGGVTYNEQFF
CDR3 DNA: TGCGCCAGCAGCTCGTCAGCGGGGGGGGTAACCTACAATGAGCAGTTCTTC

D gene: NA
J gene: TRBJ2-3
V gene: TRBV9
clone size: many
CDR3 protein: CASSVRGGLPTDTQYF
CDR3 DNA: TGTGCCAGCAGCGTAAGGGGGGGACTACCCACAGATACGCAGTATTTT

D gene: NA
J gene: TRBJ1-2
V gene: TRBV7-2
clone size: many
CDR3 protein: CASSLLGGNGYTF
CDR3 DNA: TGTGCCAGCAGCCTCCTAGGGGGGAATGGCTACACCTTC

D gene: TRBD2
J gene: TRBJ2-2
V gene: TRBV11-2
clone size: many
CDR3 protein: CASSPMTSGGGTGELFF
CDR3 DNA: TGTGCCAGCAGCCCAATGACTAGCGGGGGAGGGACCGGGGAGCTGTTTTTT

D gene: NA
J gene: TRBJ2-1
V gene: TRBV9
clone size: few
CDR3 protein: CASSVSLGQNEQFF
CDR3 DNA: TGTGCCAGCAGCGTCAGCTTGGGACAAAATGAGCAGTTCTTC

D gene: NA
J gene: TRBJ2-1
V gene: TRBV11-1
clone size: many
CDR3 protein: CASSLRQLYNEQFF
CDR3 DNA: TGTGCCAGCAGCTTAAGACAGCTATACAATGAGCAGTTCTTC

D gene: TRBD1
J gene: TRBJ1-2
V gene: TRBV7-6
clone size: many
CDR3 protein: CASSLRSGGDGYTF
CDR3 DNA: TGTGCCAGCAGCTTACGGTCAGGGGGGGATGGCTACACCTTC

D gene: NA
J gene: TRBJ1-3
V gene: TRBV28
clone size: NA
CDR3 protein: CASSKPRHRTVASGNTIYF
CDR3 DNA: TGTGCCAGCAGTAAACCCAGACATCGGACAGTGGCCTCTGGAAACACCATATATTTT

D gene: NA
J gene: TRBJ2-7
V gene: TRBV7-9
clone size: many
CDR3 protein: CASSPGRPDYEQYF
CDR3 DNA: TGTGCCAGCAGCCCGGGACGGCCAGACTACGAGCAGTACTTC

D gene: NA
J gene: TRBJ1-1
V gene: TRBV5-1
clone size: many
CDR3 protein: CASSLVWQALNTEAFF
CDR3 DNA: TGCGCCAGCAGCTTGGTGTGGCAGGCCTTGAACACTGAAGCTTTCTTT

D gene: NA
J gene: TRBJ2-2
V gene: TRBV7-8
clone size: few
CDR3 protein: CASSSRPDPGTGELFF
CDR3 DNA: TGTGCCAGCAGCTCACGTCCGGACCCGGGCACCGGGGAGCTGTTTTTT

D gene: NA
J gene: TRBJ1-6
V gene: TRBV20-1
clone size: many
CDR3 protein: CSARNRDGNNSPLHF
CDR3 DNA: TGCAGTGCTAGAAACCGGGACGGTAATAATTCACCCCTCCACTTT

D gene: NA
J gene: TRBJ2-3
V gene: TRBV3-1
clone size: many
CDR3 protein: CASSHRGASTDTQYF
CDR3 DNA: TGTGCCAGCAGCCACCGGGGGGCCAGCACAGATACGCAGTATTTT

D gene: TRBD2
J gene: TRBJ2-2
V gene: TRBV20-1
clone size: many
CDR3 protein: CSALTSGTTGELFF
CDR3 DNA: TGCAGTGCCTTGACTAGCGGAACCACCGGGGAGCTGTTTTTT

D gene: NA
J gene: TRBJ1-2
V gene: TRBV3-1
clone size: NA
CDR3 protein: CASSQDGTYGYTF
CDR3 DNA: TGTGCCAGCAGCCAAGACGGGACGTATGGCTACACCTTC

D gene: TRBD1
J gene: TRBJ2-1
V gene: TRBV5-1
clone size: many
CDR3 protein: CASSLVTGGYNEQFF
CDR3 DNA: TGCGCCAGCAGCTTGGTGACAGGGGGCTACAATGAGCAGTTCTTC

D gene: TRBD2
J gene: TRBJ2-2
V gene: TRBV20-1
clone size: many
CDR3 protein: CSARVPSGGLTGELFF
CDR3 DNA: TGCAGTGCTAGAGTTCCTAGCGGGGGCCTCACCGGGGAGCTGTTTTTT

D gene: TRBD1
J gene: TRBJ1-2
V gene: TRBV5-5
clone size: few
CDR3 protein: CASSRDREYGYTF
CDR3 DNA: TGTGCCAGCAGCCGAGACAGGGAGTATGGCTACACCTTC

D gene: TRBD1
J gene: TRBJ1-2
V gene: TRBV7-9
clone size: many
CDR3 protein: CASSLAGDRASGGYTF
CDR3 DNA: TGTGCCAGCAGCTTAGCGGGGGACAGGGCCAGTGGAGGCTACACCTTC

D gene: NA
J gene: TRBJ2-2
V gene: TRBV5-1
clone size: many
CDR3 protein: CASSLQEDAGELFF
CDR3 DNA: TGCGCCAGCAGCTTGCAGGAGGATGCCGGGGAGCTGTTTTTT

D gene: NA
J gene: TRBJ1-5
V gene: TRBV5-1
clone size: many
CDR3 protein: CASSLATTSNQPQHF
CDR3 DNA: TGCGCCAGCAGCTTGGCAACAACTAGCAATCAGCCCCAGCATTTT

D gene: NA
J gene: TRBJ2-1
V gene: TRBV7-3
clone size: few
CDR3 protein: CASSQGRWLDNEQFF
CDR3 DNA: TGTGCCAGCAGCCAAGGTAGATGGTTGGACAATGAGCAGTTCTTC

D gene: NA
J gene: TRBJ1-5
V gene: TRBV20-1
clone size: few
CDR3 protein: CSANPGGYNQPQHF
CDR3 DNA: TGCAGTGCCAACCCGGGAGGGTACAATCAGCCCCAGCATTTT

D gene: TRBD1
J gene: TRBJ1-4
V gene: TRBV6-1
clone size: many
CDR3 protein: CASRRDREGEKLFF
CDR3 DNA: TGTGCCAGCAGACGGGACAGGGAGGGAGAAAAACTGTTTTTT

D gene: TRBD1
J gene: TRBJ1-4
V gene: TRBV28
clone size: few
CDR3 protein: CASSGRTGYDGTNEKLFF
CDR3 DNA: TGTGCCAGCAGCGGAAGGACAGGATATGATGGGACTAATGAAAAACTGTTTTTT

D gene: NA
J gene: TRBJ2-5
V gene: TRBV5-1
clone size: many
CDR3 protein: CASSFMPEETQYF
CDR3 DNA: TGCGCCAGCAGCTTCATGCCCGAAGAGACCCAGTACTTC

D gene: NA
J gene: TRBJ2-5
V gene: TRBV20-1
clone size: many
CDR3 protein: CSAHRGKQETQYF
CDR3 DNA: TGCAGTGCGCATAGGGGGAAACAAGAGACCCAGTACTTC

D gene: TRBD1
J gene: TRBJ1-5
V gene: TRBV20-1
clone size: NA
CDR3 protein: CSAREVPGGRPQHF
CDR3 DNA: TGCAGTGCTAGAGAGGTCCCAGGGGGAAGGCCCCAGCATTTT

D gene: NA
J gene: TRBJ2-1
V gene: TRBV3-1
clone size: many
CDR3 protein: CASSPPSYNEQFF
CDR3 DNA: TGTGCCAGCAGCCCCCCCTCCTACAATGAGCAGTTCTTC

D gene: NA
J gene: TRBJ2-2
V gene: TRBV5-1
clone size: many
CDR3 protein: CASRLLDTNTGELFF
CDR3 DNA: TGCGCCAGCAGGTTACTAGATACGAACACCGGGGAGCTGTTTTTT

D gene: TRBD1
J gene: TRBJ2-5
V gene: TRBV29-1
clone size: many
CDR3 protein: CSVETGDGRETQYF
CDR3 DNA: TGCAGCGTGGAGACAGGGGATGGGCGAGAGACCCAGTACTTC

D gene: TRBD1
J gene: TRBJ2-3
V gene: TRBV20-1
clone size: NA
CDR3 protein: CSARPPGQGTDTQYF
CDR3 DNA: TGCAGTGCTAGACCACCGGGACAGGGAACAGATACGCAGTATTTT

D gene: NA
J gene: TRBJ1-1
V gene: TRBV30
clone size: many
CDR3 protein: CAWSWCEAFF
CDR3 DNA: TGTGCCTGGAGTTGGTGTGAAGCTTTCTTT

D gene: NA
J gene: TRBJ2-4
V gene: TRBV2
clone size: many
CDR3 protein: CASSEGDLAINIQYF
CDR3 DNA: TGTGCCAGCAGTGAAGGGGACCTTGCCATAAACATTCAGTACTTC

D gene: NA
J gene: TRBJ2-3
V gene: TRBV18
clone size: many
CDR3 protein: CASSPSIRGSEDTQYF
CDR3 DNA: TGTGCCAGCTCCCCCTCCATACGGGGGAGCGAGGATACGCAGTATTTT

D gene: NA
J gene: TRBJ1-5
V gene: TRBV10-3
clone size: many
CDR3 protein: CAIKGGDQPQHF
CDR3 DNA: TGTGCCATCAAGGGTGGCGATCAGCCCCAGCATTTT

D gene: TRBD1
J gene: TRBJ1-5
V gene: TRBV3-1
clone size: few
CDR3 protein: CASSQGWTGGASNQPQHF
CDR3 DNA: TGTGCCAGCAGCCAAGGTTGGACAGGGGGCGCGAGCAATCAGCCCCAGCATTTT

D gene: NA
J gene: TRBJ2-7
V gene: TRBV29-1
clone size: few
CDR3 protein: CSVGGLTGHRYEQYF
CDR3 DNA: TGCAGCGTTGGGGGACTTACGGGACACCGTTACGAGCAGTACTTC

D gene: NA
J gene: TRBJ2-1
V gene: TRBV12-3/TRBV12-4
clone size: many
CDR3 protein: CASSWTVVDEQFF
CDR3 DNA: TGTGCCAGCAGTTGGACGGTGGTGGATGAGCAGTTCTTC

D gene: TRBD1
J gene: TRBJ2-7
V gene: TRBV20-1
clone size: many
CDR3 protein: CSARVDRGLYEQYF
CDR3 DNA: TGCAGTGCTAGAGTGGACAGGGGGCTATACGAGCAGTACTTC

D gene: NA
J gene: TRBJ2-5
V gene: TRBV2
clone size: NA
CDR3 protein: CASTLRQRETQYF
CDR3 DNA: TGTGCCAGCACCCTTCGACAGAGGGAGACCCAGTACTTC

D gene: NA
J gene: TRBJ2-1
V gene: TRBV12-3/TRBV12-4
clone size: many
CDR3 protein: CASSLPHGGQNEQFF
CDR3 DNA: TGTGCCAGCAGTTTACCCCACGGGGGCCAGAATGAGCAGTTCTTC

D gene: TRBD1
J gene: TRBJ2-7
V gene: TRBV5-1
clone size: many
CDR3 protein: CASSLEGTGGWEQYF
CDR3 DNA: TGCGCCAGCAGCCTGGAAGGGACAGGGGGCTGGGAGCAGTACTTC

D gene: NA
J gene: TRBJ2-5
V gene: TRBV7-2
clone size: NA
CDR3 protein: CASSRPGAYQETQYF
CDR3 DNA: TGTGCCAGCAGCCGCCCGGGAGCGTACCAAGAGACCCAGTACTTC

D gene: NA
J gene: TRBJ2-7
V gene: TRBV7-2
clone size: many
CDR3 protein: CASSRDKSYEQYF
CDR3 DNA: TGTGCCAGCAGCCGGGACAAGTCCTACGAGCAGTACTTC